Given below is one TCR beta chain in context. As originally analysed: Amplification from reference gene primers served as the basis for estimated nucleated cell counts. Some clones are missing from TCRdb's copy, which holds only in-frame ones; the method was immunoSEQ multiplex PCR. V, J and clone size reflect that table, while D and trimming were determined from the DNA. The table shows 350,000 to 450,000 clones, with roughly 88% occurring only once. The entry originates in a study of blood T cell repertoires in COVID-19. Study summary: The United States, Italy and Spain supplied acute and convalescent COVID-19 samples.

V was clipped by 3 bases and J by 5 bases, with 11 bases between them. CDR3 length equals 13 residues. In germline, CDR1 is ENHRY, CDR2 SYGVKD. Enrollees, about 18 to 89 years old, lived in 24 US areas. Membership in each cohort depended on participant-reported clinical history. This chain uses TRBV10-3 with TRBJ2-7; D remains unclear. This TCR came from a woman between 18 and 29 years old who had been exposed to COVID-19. Sequencing used PBMCs or T cells enriched from blood (not recorded which). The CDR3 loop reads CAISEVMGHEQYF. CDR3 sequence (DNA): TGTGCCATCAGTGAAGTAATGGGCCACGAGCAGTACTTC.